These 14 T cell receptor beta chains originate from one sample sequenced in a study of T cells in localized non-small cell lung cancer. The assay was immunoSEQ multiplex PCR, and TCRdb's table has in-frame clones only and misses some. The table has roughly 36,000 clones, roughly 80% seen once. Sequencing was performed on PBMCs, taken before any cancer treatment. These receptors all stem from a woman between 40 and 69 years old with stage II squamous cell lung carcinoma.

The rearrangement uses TRBV7-9 and TRBJ2-2; 7 bases align to TRBD1. Germline V lookup: CDR1 SEHNR, CDR2 FQNEAQ (reference sequence). V lost 5 bases, J lost 0 bases, and 9 bases stayed unmatched. The CDR3 runs to 17 residues. The CDR3 bases are TGTGCCAGCAGCCGAGGGACAGACCCTGCGAACACCGGGGAGCTGTTTTTT. Its translation is CASSRGTDPANTGELFF.

This sequence joins TRBV6-5 and TRBJ1-3; D ambiguous. The CDR3 has 12 amino acids. The germline gives CDR1 MNHEY, CDR2 SVGAGI. Between the trimmed V and J ends, which lost 5 bases and 3 bases, there was a span of 5 bases. In DNA form, the CDR3 reads TGTGCCAGCAGTGGAAGTGGAAACACCATATATTTT. Translating it yields CASSGSGNTIYF.

The V call is TRBV7-2, the J call TRBJ2-2, with D possibly TRBD2 on 5 matching bases. The CDR3 runs to 15 residues. Trimming took off 3 bases at V and 5 bases at J, with 13 bases between the two ends. Germline assignment: CDR1 SGHTA and CDR2 FQGNSA. The CDR3 spells CASSFMGPGTGELFF. CDR3 in DNA: TGTGCCAGCAGCTTTATGGGCCCGGGGACCGGGGAGCTGTTTTTT.

The chain recombines TRBV19 with TRBJ2-1, with 8 bases identical to TRBD1. CDR3 length equals 15 residues. Germline V gives CDR1 LNHDA, CDR2 SQIVND (reference sequence). V dropped 5 bases and J dropped 8; count of bases not matched to a gene: 11. CDR3 nucleotide sequence: TGTGCCAGTAGTTCCCCGGGACAGGTCACGGATGAGCAGTTCTTC. Protein product: CASSSPGQVTDEQFF.

In its sample, this clone was seen a few times. This chain uses TRBV7-8 with TRBJ2-1; D assignment may be TRBD1 or TRBD2 (6 bases each). Germline assignment: CDR1 SGHVS and CDR2 FQNEAQ. V lost 2 bases, J lost 6 bases, and 11 bases lay in between. There are 14 residues in the CDR3. CDR3 in DNA: TGTGCCAGCAGCTTACGAGGAGGGGGCAATGAGCAGTTCTTC. This translates into CASSLRGGGNEQFF. The entire variable domain, with the rest obtained from reference TRBV7-8 and TRBJ2-1, is as follows: GAGVSQSPRYKVAKRGQDVALRCDPISGHVSLFWYQQALGQGPEFLTYFQNEAQLDKSGLPSDRFFAERPEGSVSTLKIQRTQQEDSAVYLCASSLRGGGNEQFFGPGTRLTVL.

The CDR3 loop is CASSLGEKETQYF. In nucleotides, the CDR3 is TGCGCCAGCAGCTTGGGAGAGAAAGAGACCCAGTACTTC. The V and J genes are TRBV5-1 and TRBJ2-5, with D uncertain. Trimming took off 0 bases at V and 3 bases at J, with 6 bases between the two ends. This CDR3 is built from 13 residues. CDR1 and CDR2 (germline): SGHRS, YFSETQ.

The gene calls are TRBV25-1 and TRBJ2-3; maybe TRBD1 (5 bases). CDR3 size: 16 residues. Germline V lookup: CDR1 MGHDK, CDR2 SYGVNS. V was clipped by 5 bases and J by 4 bases, with 19 bases between them. Written as DNA, the CDR3 is TGTGCCAGCAGTCCATGGGGCAGTGGGTGGGCAGATACGCAGTATTTT. This codes for CASSPWGSGWADTQYF.

There are a few counts of this clone. The chain carries TRBV11-3 and TRBJ2-2, with a tentative D call TRBD1 (5 bases). The CDR3 consists of 16 residues. V was trimmed by 1 base and J by 4 bases, leaving 13 bases between them. Looked up from germline, CDR1 is SGHNT and CDR2 is YENEEA. The CDR3 loop is CASSLGAGQTTGELFF. The CDR3 region has the DNA TGTGCCAGCAGCTTAGGGGCAGGGCAAACCACCGGGGAGCTGTTTTTT.

This chain uses TRBV2 with TRBJ1-1, with TRBD1 matching 7 bases. There are 15 residues in the CDR3. Germline values: CDR1 SNHLY, CDR2 FYNNEI. With 5 bases clipped from V and 5 bases from J, the junction kept 11 bases outside the gene matches. Written as DNA, the CDR3 is TGTGCCAGCAGTCTACCCCAGGGGGTACGGACTGAAGCTTTCTTT. Translation gives CASSLPQGVRTEAFF.

The V call is TRBV6-5, the J call TRBJ1-1; D gene unclear. This CDR3 comprises 13 residues. Germline lookup yields CDR1 MNHEY and CDR2 SVGAGI. V gave up 3 bases and J gave up 1 base, with 6 bases separating them. The CDR3 DNA follows: TGTGCCAGCAGTTATCTCACGAACACTGAAGCTTTCTTT. Protein sequence: CASSYLTNTEAFF.

As regards this clone: The same CDR3 arises from other DNA sequences in this sample as well. The chain couples TRBV5-1 to TRBJ2-5; TRBD2 matches at 11 bases. This CDR3 region has 13 residues. Germline CDR1 and CDR2: SGHRS and YFSETQ. V lost 8 bases, J lost 2 bases, and 2 bases stayed unmatched. CDR3 sequence (DNA): TGCGCCAGTCGACTAGCGGGACAAGAGACCCAGTACTTC. Protein: CASRLAGQETQYF. The full variable domain, in which reference TRBV5-1 and TRBJ2-5 provide the parts outside the CDR3, is KAGVTQTPRYLIKTRGQQVTLSCSPISGHRSVSWYQQTPGQGLQFLFEYFSETQRNKGNFPGRFSGRQFSNSRSEMNVSTLELGDSALYLCASRLAGQETQYFGPGTRLLVL.

CDR3 sequence reads: CASSIVSEKLFF. For the CDR3, the DNA is TGTGCCAGCAGCATAGTTAGTGAAAAACTGTTTTTT. This chain links TRBV7-9 with TRBJ1-4; D ambiguous. CDR3 length: 12 residues. CDR1 is SEHNR, CDR2 FQNEAQ, per germline (reference sequence). V was shortened by 5 bases and J by 7 bases, with 8 bases between the two germline ends.

This sequence joins TRBV25-1 and TRBJ2-7, with TRBD1 matching over 9 bases. The V gene's germline CDR1 is MGHDK and CDR2 SYGVNS. The CDR3 covers 15 residues. V lost 4 bases to trimming and J lost 1 base; unmatched junction nucleotides: 5. CDR3 sequence reads: CASSVSGTGSYEQYF. The CDR3 nucleotides are TGTGCCAGCAGTGTCTCCGGGACAGGGTCCTACGAGCAGTACTTC.

V usage is TRBV6-5 and J usage is TRBJ2-3, with no clear D. The V end was cut by 0 bases, the J end by 5 bases, with 12 bases between. Germline values: CDR1 MNHEY, CDR2 SVGAGI. The CDR3 spans 15 residues. The chain's CDR3 is CASSYSILLGDTQYF. CDR3 DNA sequence: TGTGCCAGCAGTTACTCGATCCTCTTAGGAGATACGCAGTATTTT.